The source of this TCR beta chain is a study of blood T cell repertoires in COVID-19. About the research overall: Samples of COVID-19 (acute and convalescent) were obtained from the United States, Italy and Spain. Sample material is recorded as cDNA or gDNA derived from T cells, B-cell-depleted T cells, or PBMCs.

Germline V CDR1 and CDR2: MGHRA, YSYEKL. V gave up 0 bases and J gave up 5 bases, with 16 bases separating them. The CDR3 has 16 amino acids. In the source study's methods: Amplification with reference gene primers provided the estimates of nucleated cell counts. Method: immunoSEQ multiplex PCR; TCRdb's copy keeps in-frame clones and lacks some. Clone size and the V and J calls come from that table; the DNA yielded D and trimming. The data contain 250,000 to 300,000 clones, around 82% of them singletons. The V call is TRBV4-1, the J call TRBJ1-2, with a tentative D call TRBD1 (5 bases). This clonotype was sampled from a woman aged 18-35 years with acute or convalescent COVID-19. The source material was peripheral blood. Here the CDR3 DNA reads TGCGCCAGCAGCCAAGAGGGAACATACCGGGGGTATGGCTACACCTTC. Translating gives CASSQEGTYRGYGYTF.